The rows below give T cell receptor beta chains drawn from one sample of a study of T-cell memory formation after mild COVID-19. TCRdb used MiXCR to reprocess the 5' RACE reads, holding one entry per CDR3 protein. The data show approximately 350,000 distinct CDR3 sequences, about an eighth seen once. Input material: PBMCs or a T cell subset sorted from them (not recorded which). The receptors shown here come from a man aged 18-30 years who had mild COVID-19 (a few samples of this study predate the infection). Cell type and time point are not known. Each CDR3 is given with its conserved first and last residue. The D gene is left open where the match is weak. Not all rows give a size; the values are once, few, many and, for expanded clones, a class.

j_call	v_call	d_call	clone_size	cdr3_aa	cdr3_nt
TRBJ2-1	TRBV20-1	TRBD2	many	CSAREGGSGVGNEQFF	TGCAGTGCTAGGGAGGGTGGTAGCGGGGTAGGGAATGAGCAGTTCTTC
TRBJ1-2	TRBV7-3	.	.	CASSLTGRGGYYGYTF	TGTGCCAGCAGCTTAACTGGCCGTGGGGGCTACTATGGCTACACCTTC
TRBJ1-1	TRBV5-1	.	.	CASSLGARPAHEAFF	TGCGCCAGCAGCTTGGGTGCCCGGCCCGCTCATGAAGCTTTCTTT
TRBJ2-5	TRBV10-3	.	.	CAISESGVAETQYF	TGTGCCATCAGTGAGTCTGGCGTTGCAGAGACCCAGTACTTC
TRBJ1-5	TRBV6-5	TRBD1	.	CASSTGQGVVLNQPQHF	TGTGCCAGCAGTACCGGACAGGGGGTAGTTTTGAATCAGCCCCAGCATTTT
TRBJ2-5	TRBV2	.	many	CASSEYETQYF	TGTGCCAGCAGTGAATATGAGACCCAGTACTTC
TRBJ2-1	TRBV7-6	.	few	CASSPVVLGGHNEQFF	TGTGCCAGCAGCCCCGTTGTTTTGGGGGGGCACAATGAGCAGTTCTTC
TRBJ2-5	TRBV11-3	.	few	CASSSVRGETQYF	TGTGCCAGCAGCTCGGTCCGAGGAGAGACCCAGTACTTC
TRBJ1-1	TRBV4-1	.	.	CASSHDPGSYTEAFF	TGCGCCAGCAGCCATGACCCCGGCAGCTACACTGAAGCTTTCTTT
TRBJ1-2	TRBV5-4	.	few	CASNFPESSGGYTF	TGTGCCAGCAACTTTCCGGAATCCTCCGGAGGCTACACCTTC
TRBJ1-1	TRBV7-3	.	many	CASSPGPGNTEAFF	TGTGCCAGCAGTCCAGGGCCTGGGAACACTGAAGCTTTCTTT
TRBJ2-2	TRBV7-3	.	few	CASSSGLTGELFF	TGTGCCAGCAGCTCCGGACTAACCGGGGAGCTGTTTTTT
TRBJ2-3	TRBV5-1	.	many	CASSFGIIGTDTQYF	TGCGCCAGCAGCTTCGGAATTATAGGCACAGATACGCAGTATTTT
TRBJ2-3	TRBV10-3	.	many	CAISPPGDEKDTQYF	TGTGCCATCAGCCCTCCGGGAGACGAGAAAGATACGCAGTATTTT
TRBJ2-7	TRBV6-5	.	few	CASALAAATYEQYF	TGTGCCAGCGCCCTGGCCGCAGCCACCTACGAGCAGTACTTC
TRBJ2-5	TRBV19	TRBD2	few	CASSISSGGSQETQYF	TGTGCCAGTAGTATATCTAGCGGGGGTTCGCAAGAGACCCAGTACTTC
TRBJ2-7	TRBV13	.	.	CASSLIGRSYEQYF	TGTGCCAGCAGCTTAATTGGACGGTCCTACGAGCAGTACTTC
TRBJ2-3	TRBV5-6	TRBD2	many	CASSLRTSGSTDTQYF	TGTGCCAGCAGCTTGAGGACTAGCGGGAGCACAGATACGCAGTATTTT
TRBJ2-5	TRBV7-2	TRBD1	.	CASSPRQGALGTQYF	TGTGCCAGCAGCCCAAGACAGGGAGCCCTAGGGACCCAGTACTTC
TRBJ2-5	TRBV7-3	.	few	CASSRDIRETQYF	TGTGCCAGCAGTAGGGACATAAGGGAGACCCAGTACTTC
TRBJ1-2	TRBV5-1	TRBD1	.	CASSYRDRDYGYTF	TGCGCCAGCAGTTACCGGGACAGGGATTATGGCTACACCTTC
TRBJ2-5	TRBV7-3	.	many	CASSLRREETQYF	TGTGCCAGCAGCTTACGCAGGGAGGAGACCCAGTACTTC
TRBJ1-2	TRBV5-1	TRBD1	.	CASSRTGTGGTHGYTF	TGCGCCAGCAGCCGAACCGGGACAGGGGGGACCCATGGCTACACCTTC
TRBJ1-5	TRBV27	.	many	CASSLGGTNQPQHF	TGTGCCAGCAGTTTGGGCGGAACAAATCAGCCCCAGCATTTT
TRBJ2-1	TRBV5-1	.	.	CASSLHRYNEQFF	TGCGCCAGCAGCCTCCATAGATACAATGAGCAGTTCTTC
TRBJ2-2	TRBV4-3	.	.	CASSQGPGSGGGELFF	TGCGCCAGCAGCCAAGGCCCGGGGTCAGGTGGGGGGGAGCTGTTTTTT
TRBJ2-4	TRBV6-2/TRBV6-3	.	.	CASSSVGLRNIQYF	TGTGCCAGCAGTTCGGTGGGCCTTCGGAACATTCAGTACTTC
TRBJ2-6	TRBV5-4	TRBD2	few	CASSSGRVSGANVLTF	TGTGCCAGCAGCTCGGGGAGGGTGTCTGGGGCCAACGTCCTGACTTTC
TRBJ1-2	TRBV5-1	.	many	CASSLEQNYGYTF	TGCGCCAGCAGCTTGGAACAGAACTATGGCTACACCTTC
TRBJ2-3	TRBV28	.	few	CASSLRLDTQYF	TGTGCCAGCAGTTTAAGGCTAGATACGCAGTATTTT